This is a list of T cell receptor beta chains from one sample in a study of cytomegalovirus exposure and HLA in healthy donors. The data were produced by immunoSEQ multiplex PCR, yet TCRdb's version contains in-frame clones alone and is incomplete. Found here are 90,000 to 100,000 clones, about 75% of them singletons; the top ten hold around 7%. The material sequenced was PBMCs. Receptors originate from a man aged 35 to 55 in good health and CMV-seropositive. Both conserved end residues are part of each CDR3. A D gene is named only where the DNA matches it firmly. Not all rows give a size; the values are once, few, many and, for expanded clones, a class.

j_gene,v_gene,d_gene,abundance,CDR3nt,CDR3aa
TRBJ2-7,TRBV7-2,TRBD1,-,TGTGCCAGCAGGGGCGGGACAGGGGGATCCTACGAGCAGTACTTC,CASRGGTGGSYEQYF
TRBJ1-2,TRBV9,-,-,TGTGCCAGCAGCCGGGACTATGGCTACACCTTC,CASSRDYGYTF
TRBJ2-3,TRBV10-2,TRBD1,-,TGCGCCAGCAGTGAGTCGTGGGGACAGGGCACAGATACGCAGTATTTT,CASSESWGQGTDTQYF
TRBJ2-7,TRBV7-9,TRBD1,-,TGTGCCAGCAGCCCGGGACAGACCTACGAGCAGTACTTC,CASSPGQTYEQYF
TRBJ2-7,TRBV5-6,TRBD1,-,TGTGCCAGCAGCAGGGAGGGACAGGGGTACGAGCAGTACTTC,CASSREGQGYEQYF
TRBJ2-5,TRBV28,TRBD2,-,TGTGCCAGCAGTTTACAGGGCGGGAGGGAAGAGACCCAGTACTTC,CASSLQGGREETQYF
TRBJ1-2,TRBV27,-,-,TGTGCCAGCAGTTTATGGGGTACAGGCTATGGCTACACCTTC,CASSLWGTGYGYTF
TRBJ2-1,TRBV5-1,TRBD1,-,TGCGCCAGCAGCTCCGGGACAGGGTCTTATGAGCAGTTCTTC,CASSSGTGSYEQFF
TRBJ2-7,TRBV6-1,-,-,TGTGCCAGCAGTGCGGTCACAGTCGCTGCCGGGGGGCAGTACTTC,CASSAVTVAAGGQYF
TRBJ2-1,TRBV19,TRBD2,once,TGTGCCAGTAGTAAGGGACTAGCGGGGGGGCGGAACAATGAGCAGTTCTTC,CASSKGLAGGRNNEQFF
TRBJ2-7,TRBV9,-,-,TGTGCCAGCAGCACCTCGCCAGCCTACGAGCAGTACTTC,CASSTSPAYEQYF
TRBJ1-1,TRBV4-3,-,-,TGCGCCAGCAGCCGAACAGGGATCGCTGAAGCTTTCTTT,CASSRTGIAEAFF
TRBJ2-5,TRBV11-2,-,-,TGTGCCAGCAGCGCAGGCGTAGAGACCCAGTACTTC,CASSAGVETQYF
TRBJ2-7,TRBV10-1,TRBD1,-,TGCGCCAGCAGTCCCGGGACAGGTAACGAGCAGTACTTC,CASSPGTGNEQYF
TRBJ2-1,TRBV19,-,-,TGTGCCAGTAGTAGCACTACCTACAATGAGCAGTTCTTC,CASSSTTYNEQFF
TRBJ1-2,TRBV29-1,-,once,TGCAGCGTTGCGGGGGTAGGGTCCTATGGCTACACCTTC,CSVAGVGSYGYTF
TRBJ1-2,TRBV6-5,-,-,TGTGCCAGCAGCCGGGAGGTCCTATCCTATGGCTACACCTTC,CASSREVLSYGYTF
TRBJ2-2,TRBV6-6,-,few,TGTGCCAGCATAGTGGGGGCTACCGGGGAGCTGTTTTTT,CASIVGATGELFF
TRBJ2-7,TRBV5-4,-,-,TGTGCCAGCAGCTTCTCAGGGTACGAGCAGTACTTC,CASSFSGYEQYF
TRBJ2-1,TRBV2,TRBD1,-,TGTGCCAGCAAGGCAGTTACGGGGACAGGGAGTTACAATGAGCAGTTCTTC,CASKAVTGTGSYNEQFF
TRBJ2-7,TRBV19,TRBD1,-,TGTGCCAGTAGTATAGGGGAGACAGGGTACAACGAGCAGTACTTC,CASSIGETGYNEQYF
TRBJ1-2,TRBV7-9,TRBD1,once,TGTGCCAGCAGCTTAGCAGGGGGCGCGTCTAACTATGGCTACACCTTC,CASSLAGGASNYGYTF
TRBJ1-2,TRBV7-8,-,few,TGTGCCAGCGGCTTAGGAGGGTCAGCCTACACCTTC,CASGLGGSAYTF
TRBJ1-4,TRBV19,TRBD1,once,TGTGCCAGTAGCGCTGGACAGGGGGACAGGACTAATGAAAAACTGTTTTTT,CASSAGQGDRTNEKLFF
TRBJ1-6,TRBV27,-,-,TGTGCCAGCAGTCCTACAGGGCCGGGTATCGGTAATTCACCCCTCCACTTT,CASSPTGPGIGNSPLHF
TRBJ2-5,TRBV27,TRBD2,few,TGTGCCAGCAGTCCGACTAGCGGGAGGGCCGGGGAGACCCAGTACTTC,CASSPTSGRAGETQYF
TRBJ1-2,TRBV6-1,-,-,TGTGCCAGCAGTGGCAGATACTATGGCTACACCTTC,CASSGRYYGYTF
TRBJ1-3,TRBV7-8,TRBD1,few,TGTGCCAGCAGCCAGATGCGGGACAGGGACTCTGGAAACACCATATATTTT,CASSQMRDRDSGNTIYF
TRBJ2-7,TRBV25-1,-,-,TGTGCCAGCAGCCCTAGGTTGATTTCCTACGAGCAGTACTTC,CASSPRLISYEQYF
TRBJ2-3,TRBV29-1,TRBD2,-,TGCAGCGTTACTAGCGGAAGTTCAGATACGCAGTATTTT,CSVTSGSSDTQYF
TRBJ2-7,TRBV5-1,TRBD2,-,TGCGCCAGCAGGGCCGGGACTAGCGGGACTTACGAGCAGTACTTC,CASRAGTSGTYEQYF